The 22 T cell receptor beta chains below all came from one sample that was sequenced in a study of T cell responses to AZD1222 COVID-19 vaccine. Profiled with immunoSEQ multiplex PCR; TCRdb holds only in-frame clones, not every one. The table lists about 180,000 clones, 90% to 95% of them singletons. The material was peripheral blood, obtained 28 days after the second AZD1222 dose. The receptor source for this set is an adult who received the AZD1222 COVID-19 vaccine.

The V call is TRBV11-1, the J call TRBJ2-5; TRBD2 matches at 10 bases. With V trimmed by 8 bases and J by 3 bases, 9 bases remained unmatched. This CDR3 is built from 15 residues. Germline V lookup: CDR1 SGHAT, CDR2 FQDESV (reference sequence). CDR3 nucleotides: TGTGCCAGCTCCCCCCGAGGACTAGCGGAAGAGACCCAGTACTTC. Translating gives CASSPRGLAEETQYF. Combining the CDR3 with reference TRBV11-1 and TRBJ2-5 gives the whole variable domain EAEVAQSPRYKITEKSQAVAFWCDPISGHATLYWYRQILGQGPELLVQFQDESVVDDSQLPKDRFSAERLKGVDSTLKIQPAELGDSAMYLCASSPRGLAEETQYFGPGTRLLVL.

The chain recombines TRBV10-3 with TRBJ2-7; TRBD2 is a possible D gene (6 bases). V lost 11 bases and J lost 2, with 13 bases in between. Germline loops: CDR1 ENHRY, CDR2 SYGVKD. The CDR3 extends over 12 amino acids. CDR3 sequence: CAAGPVAYEQYF. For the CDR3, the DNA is TGTGCCGCGGGGCCCGTAGCCTACGAGCAGTACTTC.

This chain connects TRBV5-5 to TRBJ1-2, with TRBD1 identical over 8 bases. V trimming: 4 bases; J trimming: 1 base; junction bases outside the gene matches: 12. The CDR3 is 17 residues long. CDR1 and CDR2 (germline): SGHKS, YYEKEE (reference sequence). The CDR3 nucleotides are TGTGCCAGCAGCGTCCCTGAGGGACAGGACTATAACTATGGCTACACCTTC. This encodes CASSVPEGQDYNYGYTF.

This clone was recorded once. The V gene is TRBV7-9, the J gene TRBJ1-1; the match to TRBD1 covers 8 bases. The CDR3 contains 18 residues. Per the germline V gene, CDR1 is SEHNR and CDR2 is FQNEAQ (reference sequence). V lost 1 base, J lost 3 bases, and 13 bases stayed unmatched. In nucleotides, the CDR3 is TGTGCCAGCAGCTTAGGTAAATGGCAGGGGGCGAGGGACACTGAAGCTTTCTTT. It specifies CASSLGKWQGARDTEAFF.

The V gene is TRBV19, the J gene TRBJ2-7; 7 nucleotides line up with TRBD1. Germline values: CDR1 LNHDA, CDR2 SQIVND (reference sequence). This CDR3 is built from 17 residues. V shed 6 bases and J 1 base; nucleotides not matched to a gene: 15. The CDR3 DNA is TGTGCCAGTAGCCTACTTCTTACCAGACAGGGATCCTACGAGCAGTACTTC. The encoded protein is CASSLLLTRQGSYEQYF.

The CDR3 protein is CASSPPPGRANQPQHF. CDR3 DNA: TGTGCCAGCAGTCCGCCTCCGGGGAGGGCCAATCAGCCCCAGCATTTT. This chain uses TRBV28 with TRBJ1-5; D uncertain. This CDR3 comprises 16 residues. Trimming left V 5 bases short and J 3 bases short, with 17 bases between. Germline V gene lookup returns CDR1 MDHEN and CDR2 SYDVKM.

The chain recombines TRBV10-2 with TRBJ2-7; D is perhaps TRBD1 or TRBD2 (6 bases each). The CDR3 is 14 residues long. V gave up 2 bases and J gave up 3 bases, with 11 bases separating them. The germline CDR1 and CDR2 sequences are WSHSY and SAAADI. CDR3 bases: TGCGCCAGCAGTGAGACAAGGGGGGTCTACGAGCAGTACTTC. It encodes CASSETRGVYEQYF.

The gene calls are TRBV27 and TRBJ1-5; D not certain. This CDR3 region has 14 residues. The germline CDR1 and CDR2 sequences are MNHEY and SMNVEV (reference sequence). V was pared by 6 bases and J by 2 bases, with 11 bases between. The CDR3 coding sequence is TGTGCCAGCAGCTTAAACGGAGGCAATCAGCCCCAGCATTTT. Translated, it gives CASSLNGGNQPQHF.

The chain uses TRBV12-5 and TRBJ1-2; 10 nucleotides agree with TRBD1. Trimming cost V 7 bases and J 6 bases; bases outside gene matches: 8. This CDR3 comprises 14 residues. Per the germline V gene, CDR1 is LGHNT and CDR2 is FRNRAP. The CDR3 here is CASDPGQGDHGYTF. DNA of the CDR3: TGTGCTAGTGACCCTGGACAGGGGGATCATGGCTACACCTTC. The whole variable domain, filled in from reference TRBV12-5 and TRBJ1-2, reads DARVTQTPRHKVTEMGQEVTMRCQPILGHNTVFWYRQTMMQGLELLAYFRNRAPLDDSGMPKDRFSAEMPDATLATLKIQPSEPRDSAVYFCASDPGQGDHGYTFGSGTRLTVV.

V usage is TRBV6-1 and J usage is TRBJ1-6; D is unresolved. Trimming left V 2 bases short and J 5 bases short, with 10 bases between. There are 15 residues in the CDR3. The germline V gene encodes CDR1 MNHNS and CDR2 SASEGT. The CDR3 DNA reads TGTGCCAGCAGTGAACCACTTAACCATAATTCACCCCTCCACTTT. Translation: CASSEPLNHNSPLHF.

CDR3 amino acids: CASSDGLAGDEQFF. CDR3 nucleotides: TGTGCCAGCAGTGACGGACTAGCGGGAGATGAGCAGTTCTTC. The gene calls are TRBV6-4 and TRBJ2-1; 13 nucleotides match TRBD2. Trimming at V came to 2 bases and at J to 8 bases, leaving 0 bases not matched to a gene. The CDR3 loop spans 14 amino acids. Per germline, CDR1 MRHNA and CDR2 SNTAGT.

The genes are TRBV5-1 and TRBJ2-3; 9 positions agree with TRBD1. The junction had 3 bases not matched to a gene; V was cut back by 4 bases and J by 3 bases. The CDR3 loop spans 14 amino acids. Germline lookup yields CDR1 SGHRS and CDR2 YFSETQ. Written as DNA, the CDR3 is TGCGCCAGCAGCGCGGGACAGGGAACAGATACGCAGTATTTT. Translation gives CASSAGQGTDTQYF.

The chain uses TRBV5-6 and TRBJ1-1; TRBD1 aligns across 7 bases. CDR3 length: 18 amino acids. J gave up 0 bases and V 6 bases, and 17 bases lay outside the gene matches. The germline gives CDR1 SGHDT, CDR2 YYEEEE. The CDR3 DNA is TGTGCCAGCACCGAGGGGGCGACGCGAACGTTCATGAACACTGAAGCTTTCTTT. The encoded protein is CASTEGATRTFMNTEAFF. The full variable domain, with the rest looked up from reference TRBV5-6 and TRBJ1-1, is DAGVTQSPTHLIKTRGQQVTLRCSPKSGHDTVSWYQQALGQGPQFIFQYYEEEERQRGNFPDRFSGHQFPNYSSELNVNALLLGDSALYLCASTEGATRTFMNTEAFFGQGTRLTVV.

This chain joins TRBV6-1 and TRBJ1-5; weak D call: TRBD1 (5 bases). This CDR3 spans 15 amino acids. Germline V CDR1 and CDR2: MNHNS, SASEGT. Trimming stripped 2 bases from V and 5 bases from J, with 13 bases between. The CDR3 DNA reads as TGTGCCAGCAGTGAACATCAGGGAGGGGATCAGCCCCAGCATTTT. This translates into CASSEHQGGDQPQHF.

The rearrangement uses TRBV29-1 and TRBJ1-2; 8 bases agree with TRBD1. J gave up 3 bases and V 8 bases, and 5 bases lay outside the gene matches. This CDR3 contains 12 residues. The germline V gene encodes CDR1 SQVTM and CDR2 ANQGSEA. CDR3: CSSMTGDYGYTF. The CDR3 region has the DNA TGCAGCTCGATGACAGGGGACTATGGCTACACCTTC.

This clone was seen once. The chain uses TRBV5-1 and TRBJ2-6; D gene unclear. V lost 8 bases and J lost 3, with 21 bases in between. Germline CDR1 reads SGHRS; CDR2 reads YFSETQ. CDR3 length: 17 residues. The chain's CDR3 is CASDWAAGSVGANVLTF. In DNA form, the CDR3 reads TGCGCCAGTGACTGGGCGGCAGGATCTGTTGGGGCCAACGTCCTGACTTTC.

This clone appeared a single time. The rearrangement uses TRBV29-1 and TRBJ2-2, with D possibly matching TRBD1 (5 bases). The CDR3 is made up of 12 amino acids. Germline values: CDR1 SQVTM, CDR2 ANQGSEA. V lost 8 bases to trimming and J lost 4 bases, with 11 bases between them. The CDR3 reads CSSRRGTGELFF. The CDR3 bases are TGCAGCTCTCGAAGGGGCACCGGGGAGCTGTTTTTT.

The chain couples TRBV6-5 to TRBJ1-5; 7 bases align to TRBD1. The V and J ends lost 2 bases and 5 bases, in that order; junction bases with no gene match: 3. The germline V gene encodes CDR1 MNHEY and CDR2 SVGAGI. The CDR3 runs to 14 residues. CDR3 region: CASSYEGAYQPQHF. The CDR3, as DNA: TGTGCCAGCAGTTACGAGGGGGCTTATCAGCCCCAGCATTTT.

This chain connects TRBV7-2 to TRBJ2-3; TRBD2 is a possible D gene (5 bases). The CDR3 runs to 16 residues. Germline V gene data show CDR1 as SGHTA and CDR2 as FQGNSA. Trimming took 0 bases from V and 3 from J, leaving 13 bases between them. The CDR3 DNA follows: TGTGCCAGCAGCTTAGCGAGCGGATCGGGTACAGATACGCAGTATTTT. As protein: CASSLASGSGTDTQYF.

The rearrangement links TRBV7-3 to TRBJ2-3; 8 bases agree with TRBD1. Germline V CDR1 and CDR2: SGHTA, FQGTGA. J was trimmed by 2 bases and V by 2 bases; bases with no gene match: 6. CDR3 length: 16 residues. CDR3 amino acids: CASSLLDRVITDTQYF. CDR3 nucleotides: TGTGCCAGCAGCTTACTGGACAGGGTTATCACAGATACGCAGTATTTT.

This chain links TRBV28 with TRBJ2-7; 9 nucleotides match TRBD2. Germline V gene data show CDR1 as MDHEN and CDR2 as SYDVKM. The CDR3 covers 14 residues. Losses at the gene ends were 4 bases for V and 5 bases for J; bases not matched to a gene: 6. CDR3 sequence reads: CASSYSSGNNEQYF. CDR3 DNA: TGTGCCAGCAGTTACTCTAGCGGGAATAACGAGCAGTACTTC.

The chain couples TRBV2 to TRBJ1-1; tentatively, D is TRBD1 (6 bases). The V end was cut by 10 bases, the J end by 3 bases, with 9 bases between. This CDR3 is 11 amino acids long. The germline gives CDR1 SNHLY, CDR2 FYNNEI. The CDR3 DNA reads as TGTGCCACTACAGGGTACACTGAAGCTTTCTTT. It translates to CATTGYTEAFF. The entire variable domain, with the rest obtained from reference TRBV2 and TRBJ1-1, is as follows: EPEVTQTPSHQVTQMGQEVILRCVPISNHLYFYWYRQILGQKVEFLVSFYNNEISEKSEIFDDQFSVERPDGSNFTLKIRSTKLEDSAMYFCATTGYTEAFFGQGTRLTVV.